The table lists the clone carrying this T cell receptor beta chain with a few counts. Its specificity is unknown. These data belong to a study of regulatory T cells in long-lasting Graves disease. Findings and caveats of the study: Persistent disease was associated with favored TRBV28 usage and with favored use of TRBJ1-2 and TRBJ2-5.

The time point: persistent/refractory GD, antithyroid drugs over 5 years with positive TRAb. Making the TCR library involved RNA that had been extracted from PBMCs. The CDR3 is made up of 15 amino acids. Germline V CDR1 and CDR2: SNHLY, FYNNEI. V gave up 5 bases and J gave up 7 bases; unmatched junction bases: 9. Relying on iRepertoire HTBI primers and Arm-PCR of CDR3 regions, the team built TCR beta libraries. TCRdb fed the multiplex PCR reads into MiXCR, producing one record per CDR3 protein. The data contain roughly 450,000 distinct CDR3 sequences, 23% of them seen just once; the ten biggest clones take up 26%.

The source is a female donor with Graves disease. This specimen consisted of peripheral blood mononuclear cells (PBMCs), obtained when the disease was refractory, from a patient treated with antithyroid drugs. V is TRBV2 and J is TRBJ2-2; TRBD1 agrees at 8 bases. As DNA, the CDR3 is TGTGCCAGCAGTACGTTTGGACAGGGTGGCGGGGAGCTGTTTTTT. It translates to CASSTFGQGGGELFF. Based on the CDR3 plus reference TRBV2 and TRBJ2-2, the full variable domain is EPEVTQTPSHQVTQMGQEVILRCVPISNHLYFYWYRQILGQKVEFLVSFYNNEISEKSEIFDDQFSVERPDGSNFTLKIRSTKLEDSAMYFCASSTFGQGGGELFFGEGSRLTVL.